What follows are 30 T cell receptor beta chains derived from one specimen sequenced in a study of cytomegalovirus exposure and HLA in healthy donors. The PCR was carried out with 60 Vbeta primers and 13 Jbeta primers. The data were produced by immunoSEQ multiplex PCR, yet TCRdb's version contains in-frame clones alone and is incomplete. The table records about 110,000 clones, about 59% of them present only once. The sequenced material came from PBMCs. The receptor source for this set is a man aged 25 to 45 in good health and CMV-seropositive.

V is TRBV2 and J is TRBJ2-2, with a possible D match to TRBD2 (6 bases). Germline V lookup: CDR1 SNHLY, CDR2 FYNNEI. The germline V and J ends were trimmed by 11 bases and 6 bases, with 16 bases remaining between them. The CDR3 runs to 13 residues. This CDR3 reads CAGATSRAGELFF. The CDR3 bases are TGTGCCGGAGCGACTAGTAGGGCCGGGGAGCTGTTTTTT.

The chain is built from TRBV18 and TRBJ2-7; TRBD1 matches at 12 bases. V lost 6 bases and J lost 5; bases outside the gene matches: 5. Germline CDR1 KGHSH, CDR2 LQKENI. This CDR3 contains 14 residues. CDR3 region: CASSPGTGGNEQYF. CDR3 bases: TGTGCCAGCTCCCCCGGGACAGGGGGCAACGAGCAGTACTTC.

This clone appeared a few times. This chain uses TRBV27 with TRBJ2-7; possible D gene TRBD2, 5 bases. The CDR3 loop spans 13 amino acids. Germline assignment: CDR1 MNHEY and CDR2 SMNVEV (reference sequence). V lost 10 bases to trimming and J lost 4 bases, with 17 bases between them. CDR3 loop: CATAPGVGYEQYF. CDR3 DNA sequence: TGTGCCACAGCGCCCGGGGTGGGGTACGAGCAGTACTTC.

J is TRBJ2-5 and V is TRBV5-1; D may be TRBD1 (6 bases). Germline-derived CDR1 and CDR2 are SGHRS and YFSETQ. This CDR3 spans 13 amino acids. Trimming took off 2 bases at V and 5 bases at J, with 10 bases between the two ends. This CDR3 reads CASSLQGWETQYF. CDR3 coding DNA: TGCGCCAGCAGCTTACAGGGTTGGGAGACCCAGTACTTC.

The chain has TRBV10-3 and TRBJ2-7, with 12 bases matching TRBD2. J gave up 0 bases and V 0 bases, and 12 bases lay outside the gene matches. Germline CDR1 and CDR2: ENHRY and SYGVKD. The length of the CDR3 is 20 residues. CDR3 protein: CAISESLLAGGNTTSYEQYF. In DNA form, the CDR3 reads TGTGCCATCAGTGAGTCGTTGCTAGCGGGGGGGAACACCACCTCCTACGAGCAGTACTTC.

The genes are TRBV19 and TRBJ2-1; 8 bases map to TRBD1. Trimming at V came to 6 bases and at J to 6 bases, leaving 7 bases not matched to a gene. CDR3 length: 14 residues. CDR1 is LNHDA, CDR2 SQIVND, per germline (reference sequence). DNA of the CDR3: TGTGCCAGTAGGTCTATACAGGGGGTCAATGAGCAGTTCTTC. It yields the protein CASRSIQGVNEQFF.

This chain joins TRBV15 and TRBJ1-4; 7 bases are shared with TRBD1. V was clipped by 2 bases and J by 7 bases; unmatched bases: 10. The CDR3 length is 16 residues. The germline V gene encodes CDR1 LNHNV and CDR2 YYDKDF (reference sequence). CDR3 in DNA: TGTGCCACCAGCAGAAAAACCGGGACAGCGAGTGAAAAACTGTTTTTT. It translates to CATSRKTGTASEKLFF.

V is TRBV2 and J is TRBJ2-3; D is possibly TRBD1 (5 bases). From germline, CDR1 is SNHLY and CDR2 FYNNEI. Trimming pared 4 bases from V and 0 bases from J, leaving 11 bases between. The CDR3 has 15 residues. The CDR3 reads CASSARTPSTDTQYF. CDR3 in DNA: TGTGCCAGCAGTGCCAGGACACCTAGCACAGATACGCAGTATTTT.

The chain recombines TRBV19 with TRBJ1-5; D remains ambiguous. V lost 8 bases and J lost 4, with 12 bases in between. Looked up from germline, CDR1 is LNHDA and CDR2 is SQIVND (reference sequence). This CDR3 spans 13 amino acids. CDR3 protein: CASRLDGNQPQHF. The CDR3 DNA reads TGTGCCAGTCGCCTCGACGGGAATCAGCCCCAGCATTTT.

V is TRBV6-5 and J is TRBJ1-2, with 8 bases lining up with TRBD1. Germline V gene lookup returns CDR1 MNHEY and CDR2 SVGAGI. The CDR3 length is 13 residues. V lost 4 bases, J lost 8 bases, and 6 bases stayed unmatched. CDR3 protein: CASSFQGAGGYTF. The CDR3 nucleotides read TGTGCCAGCAGTTTCCAGGGGGCGGGGGGCTACACCTTC.

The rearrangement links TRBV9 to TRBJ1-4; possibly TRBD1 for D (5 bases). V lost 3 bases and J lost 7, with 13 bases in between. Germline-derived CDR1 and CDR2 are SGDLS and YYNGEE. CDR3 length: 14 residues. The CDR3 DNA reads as TGTGCCAGCAGCGAGACGGGCGGGGGTGAAAAACTGTTTTTT. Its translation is CASSETGGGEKLFF.

The CDR3 protein is CASSLGGGEAFF. In DNA, the CDR3 is TGTGCCAGCAGCCTTGGGGGGGGTGAAGCTTTCTTT. This chain links TRBV7-6 with TRBJ1-1; possibly TRBD1 for D (5 bases). The CDR3 loop spans 12 amino acids. V was pared by 5 bases and J by 7 bases, with 11 bases between. The germline gives CDR1 SGHVS, CDR2 FNYEAQ.

The DNA for the CDR3 is TGTGCCAGCAGCTTTAAGGGGGCTTGGGAGCAGTACTTC. Residues: CASSFKGAWEQYF. The chain links TRBV5-4 to TRBJ2-7; 7 bases line up with TRBD1. There are 13 residues in the CDR3. CDR1 and CDR2 from the germline V gene are SGHNT and YYREEE (reference sequence). J gave up 7 bases and V 2 bases, and 6 bases lay outside the gene matches.

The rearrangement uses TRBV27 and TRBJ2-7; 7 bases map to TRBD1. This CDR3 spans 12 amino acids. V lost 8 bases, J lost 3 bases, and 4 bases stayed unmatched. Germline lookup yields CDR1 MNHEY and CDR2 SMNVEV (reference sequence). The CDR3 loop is CASAQGDYEQYF. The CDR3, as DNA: TGTGCCAGCGCCCAGGGGGACTACGAGCAGTACTTC.

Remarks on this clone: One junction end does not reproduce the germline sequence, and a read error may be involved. For the CDR3, the DNA is TGTGCCTGGAGTGTCATGGAGGGAGGGGGGCTGTTTTTT. As protein: CAWSVMEGGGLFF. This rearrangement joins TRBV30 to TRBJ2-2; D is possibly TRBD2 (7 bases). The germline gives CDR1 GTSNPN, CDR2 SVGIG (reference sequence). This CDR3 comprises 13 residues.

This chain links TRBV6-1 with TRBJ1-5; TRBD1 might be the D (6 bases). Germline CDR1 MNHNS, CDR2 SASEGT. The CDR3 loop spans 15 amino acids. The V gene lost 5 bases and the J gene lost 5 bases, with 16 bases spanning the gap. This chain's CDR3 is CASSSQGPGHQPQHF. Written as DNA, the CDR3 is TGTGCCAGCAGTTCTCAGGGGCCGGGCCATCAGCCCCAGCATTTT.

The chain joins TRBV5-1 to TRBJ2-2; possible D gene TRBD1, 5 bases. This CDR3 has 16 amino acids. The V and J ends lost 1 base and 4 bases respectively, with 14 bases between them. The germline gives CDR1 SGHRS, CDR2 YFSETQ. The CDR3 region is CASSLNKGLGTGELFF. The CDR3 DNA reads TGCGCCAGCAGCTTGAATAAGGGGCTGGGCACCGGGGAGCTGTTTTTT.

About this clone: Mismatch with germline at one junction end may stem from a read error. The CDR3 coding sequence is TGTGCCAGCAGCTTAGGGACAGGCCCTGGGGCCAACGGCCTGACTTTC. It encodes CASSLGTGPGANGLTF. The rearrangement links TRBV11-1 to TRBJ2-6, with 7 bases identical to TRBD1. Per germline, CDR1 SGHAT and CDR2 FQDESV (reference sequence). This CDR3 has 16 amino acids.

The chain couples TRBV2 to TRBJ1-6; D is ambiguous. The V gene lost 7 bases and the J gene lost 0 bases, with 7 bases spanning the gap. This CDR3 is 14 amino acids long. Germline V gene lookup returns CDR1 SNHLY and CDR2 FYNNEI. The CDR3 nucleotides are TGTGCCAGCATGAGCAACTCCTATAATTCACCCCTCCACTTT. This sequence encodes CASMSNSYNSPLHF.

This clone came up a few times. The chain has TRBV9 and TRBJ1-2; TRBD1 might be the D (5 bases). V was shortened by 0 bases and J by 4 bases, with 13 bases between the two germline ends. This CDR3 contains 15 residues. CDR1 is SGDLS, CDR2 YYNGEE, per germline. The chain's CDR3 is CASSVGGGFGYGYTF. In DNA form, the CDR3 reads TGTGCCAGCAGCGTAGGCGGGGGGTTCGGCTATGGCTACACCTTC.

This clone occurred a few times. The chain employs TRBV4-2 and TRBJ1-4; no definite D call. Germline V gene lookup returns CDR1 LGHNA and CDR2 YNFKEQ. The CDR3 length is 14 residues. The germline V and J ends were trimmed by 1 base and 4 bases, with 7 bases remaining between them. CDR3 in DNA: TGTGCCAGCAGCCAAGTGAGTCTTAATGAAAAACTGTTTTTT. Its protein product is CASSQVSLNEKLFF.

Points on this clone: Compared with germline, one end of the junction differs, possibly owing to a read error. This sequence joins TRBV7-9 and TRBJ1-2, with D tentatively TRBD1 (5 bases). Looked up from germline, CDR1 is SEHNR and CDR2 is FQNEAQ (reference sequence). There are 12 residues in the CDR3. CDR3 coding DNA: TGTTCCAGCACGGAAGGGGCAGGGGGCTACACCTTC. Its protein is CSSTEGAGGYTF.

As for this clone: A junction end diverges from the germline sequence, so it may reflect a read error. CDR3 region: CSSSRTGELFF. CDR3 in DNA: TGTTCCAGCAGCCGTACCGGGGAGCTGTTTTTT. The chain employs TRBV7-9 and TRBJ2-2; D is undetermined. The germline V gene encodes CDR1 SEHNR and CDR2 FQNEAQ (reference sequence). There are 11 residues in the CDR3.

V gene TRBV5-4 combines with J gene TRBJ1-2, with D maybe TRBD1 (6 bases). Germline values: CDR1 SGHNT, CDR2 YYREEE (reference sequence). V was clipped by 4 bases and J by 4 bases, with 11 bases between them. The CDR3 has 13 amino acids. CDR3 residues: CASSQTGSYGYTF. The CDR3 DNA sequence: TGTGCCAGCAGCCAGACAGGTTCCTATGGCTACACCTTC.

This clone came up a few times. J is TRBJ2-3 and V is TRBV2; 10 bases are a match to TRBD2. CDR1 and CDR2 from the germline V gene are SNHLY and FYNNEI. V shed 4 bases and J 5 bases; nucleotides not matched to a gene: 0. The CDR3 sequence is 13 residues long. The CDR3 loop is CASSGLAGDTQYF. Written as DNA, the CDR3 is TGTGCCAGCAGTGGACTAGCGGGAGATACGCAGTATTTT.

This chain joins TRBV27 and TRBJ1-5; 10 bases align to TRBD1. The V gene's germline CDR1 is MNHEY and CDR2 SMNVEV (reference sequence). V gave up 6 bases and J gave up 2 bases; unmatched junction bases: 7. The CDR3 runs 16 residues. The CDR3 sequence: CASRKTGTGGNQPQHF. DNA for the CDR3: TGTGCCAGCAGGAAGACTGGGACAGGGGGCAATCAGCCCCAGCATTTT.

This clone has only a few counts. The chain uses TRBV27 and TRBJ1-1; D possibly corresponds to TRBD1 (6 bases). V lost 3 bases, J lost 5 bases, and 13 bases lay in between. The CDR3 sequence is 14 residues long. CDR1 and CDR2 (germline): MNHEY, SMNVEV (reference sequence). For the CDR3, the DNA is TGTGCCAGCAGTTTCCCAGGGGCGATTACTGAAGCTTTCTTT. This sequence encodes CASSFPGAITEAFF.

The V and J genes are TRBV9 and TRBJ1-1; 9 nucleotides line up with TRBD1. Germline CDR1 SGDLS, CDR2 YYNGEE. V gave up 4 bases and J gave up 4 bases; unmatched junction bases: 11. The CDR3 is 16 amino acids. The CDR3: CASSLGYYRGPTEAFF. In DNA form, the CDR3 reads TGTGCCAGCAGCCTCGGCTACTACAGGGGGCCCACTGAAGCTTTCTTT.

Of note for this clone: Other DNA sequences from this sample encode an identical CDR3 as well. CDR3 loop: CASSPSGSSYNEQFF. CDR3 bases: TGTGCCAGCAGCCCTAGCGGGAGCTCCTACAATGAGCAGTTCTTC. This sequence joins TRBV7-9 and TRBJ2-1; 10 bases are a match to TRBD2. Per the germline V gene, CDR1 is SEHNR and CDR2 is FQNEAQ (reference sequence). With 5 bases clipped from V and 0 bases from J, the junction kept 1 base outside the gene matches. CDR3 size: 15 residues. Full variable domain (remainder filled in from reference TRBV7-9 and TRBJ2-1): DTGVSQNPRHKITKRGQNVTFRCDPISEHNRLYWYRQTLGQGPEFLTYFQNEAQLEKSRLLSDRFSAERPKGSFSTLEIQRTEQGDSAMYLCASSPSGSSYNEQFFGPGTRLTVL.

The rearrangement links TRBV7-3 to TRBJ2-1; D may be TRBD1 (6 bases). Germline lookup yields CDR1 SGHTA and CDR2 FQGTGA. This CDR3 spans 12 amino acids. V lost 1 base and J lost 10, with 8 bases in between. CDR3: CASSLRGGEQFF. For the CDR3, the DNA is TGTGCCAGCAGCTTAAGAGGGGGAGAGCAGTTCTTC.